This T cell receptor (beta chain) was sequenced for a study of blood T cell repertoires in COVID-19. Residents of about two dozen US areas, aged about 18 to 89 years, made up the participants. Membership in each cohort depended on participant-reported clinical history. Participants in the exposed group had met a COVID-19 case in the 2 weeks before joining the study. Germline V gene data show CDR1 as LNHDA and CDR2 as SQIVND (reference sequence). With V trimmed by 4 bases and J by 7 bases, 2 bases remained unmatched. This CDR3 has 12 amino acids. In the original processing: Reference gene primer amplification yielded estimated nucleated cell counts. Repertoires were generated with immunoSEQ multiplex PCR, while TCRdb's copy carries only in-frame clones and drops some. V and J calls and clone size follow that table, whereas D and trimming were derived from the DNA. The top ten clones hold less than 8.5% of a sample with around 250,000 clones, about 88% of them seen once.

Sequenced material: PBMCs or T cells enriched from blood (not recorded which). This chain joins TRBV19 and TRBJ1-2, with 8 bases lining up with TRBD1. This sequence originates from a woman between 45 and 65 years old who had been exposed to COVID-19. The CDR3 bases are TGTGCCAGTAGTACCGGGACAGGTGGCTACACCTTC. Translated, it gives CASSTGTGGYTF.